The TCR beta chain under discussion was sequenced for a study of cytomegalovirus exposure and HLA in healthy donors. V trimming: 1 base; J trimming: 9 bases; junction bases outside the gene matches: 3. Germline V gene data show CDR1 as LNHDA and CDR2 as SQIVND (reference sequence). CDR3 length equals 14 residues. PCR was performed using 60 Vbeta and 13 Jbeta primers. Using immunoSEQ multiplex PCR, the repertoire was profiled, and TCRdb retains in-frame clones only, with some absent. Of roughly 86,000 clones listed, under 85% are singletons. The sample consisted of PBMCs. The receptor comes from a man aged 45-65 years in good health and CMV-seropositive. The V call is TRBV19, the J call TRBJ1-4, with 9 bases aligning to TRBD1. The chain's CDR3 is CASSIVGTGKKLFF. The DNA of the CDR3 is TGTGCCAGTAGTATAGTAGGGACAGGGAAAAAACTGTTTTTT.